These T cell receptor beta chains were read from a single sample in a study of shared clonotypes between healthy human individuals. The method was immunoSEQ multiplex PCR; TCRdb's version includes in-frame clones alone and lacks a portion of them. The table shows some 580,000 clones, with 97% occurring only once. The sample comprised naive CD4+ T cells sorted from blood. Receptors originate from a woman in her twenties or thirties in good health. Both conserved end residues are part of each CDR3. D genes are given only for firm matches. Clone size appears in some rows only: once, few, many, or a class for an expanded clone.

J: TRBJ2-1; V: TRBV7-2; size: -; D: TRBD2; CDR3: CASSWSGRSYNEQFF; DNA: TGTGCCAGCAGCTGGAGCGGGAGGTCTTACAATGAGCAGTTCTTC
J: TRBJ1-1; V: TRBV5-4; size: -; D: -; CDR3: CASSTLDRHRNTEAFF; DNA: TGTGCCAGCAGCACGTTAGACAGACACAGGAACACTGAAGCTTTCTTT
J: TRBJ1-5; V: TRBV2; size: once; D: -; CDR3: CASSERVNNQPQHF; DNA: TGTGCCAGCAGTGAGAGGGTAAACAATCAGCCCCAGCATTTT
J: TRBJ1-3; V: TRBV5-6; size: -; D: -; CDR3: CASSFLQGENTIYF; DNA: TGTGCCAGCAGCTTTCTACAGGGCGAAAACACCATATATTTT
J: TRBJ1-2; V: TRBV6-6; size: -; D: TRBD1; CDR3: CASTYGDRSQDGYTF; DNA: TGTGCCAGCACCTACGGGGACAGGAGCCAAGATGGCTACACCTTC
J: TRBJ2-1; V: TRBV11-2; size: -; D: -; CDR3: CASRKGASYYNEQFF; DNA: TGTGCCAGCAGAAAAGGTGCTAGCTACTACAATGAGCAGTTCTTC
J: TRBJ2-1; V: TRBV5-1; size: -; D: TRBD2; CDR3: CASSSAILLLAGKCNEQFF; DNA: TGCGCCAGCAGCTCTGCGATATTGCTACTAGCGGGTAAGTGTAATGAGCAGTTCTTC
J: TRBJ2-5; V: TRBV7-9; size: -; D: -; CDR3: CASSTTGTAKETQYF; DNA: TGTGCCAGCAGCACTACCGGGACTGCTAAAGAGACCCAGTACTTC
J: TRBJ1-3; V: TRBV29-1; size: -; D: -; CDR3: CSVGGGGTSGNTIYF; DNA: TGCAGCGTTGGAGGAGGGGGGACCTCTGGAAACACCATATATTTT
J: TRBJ1-2; V: TRBV28; size: -; D: -; CDR3: CASRGVGGGYGYTF; DNA: TGTGCCAGCAGAGGCGTAGGGGGTGGCTATGGCTACACCTTC
J: TRBJ1-1; V: TRBV6-5; size: -; D: -; CDR3: CASSSDSLNTEAFF; DNA: TGTGCCAGCAGCTCGGACAGTTTGAACACTGAAGCTTTCTTT
J: TRBJ1-1; V: TRBV27; size: -; D: TRBD1; CDR3: CASISGTGGITEAFF; DNA: TGTGCCAGCATCTCCGGGACAGGGGGCATAACTGAAGCTTTCTTT
J: TRBJ1-5; V: TRBV11-2; size: -; D: -; CDR3: CASSLDPASNQPQHF; DNA: TGTGCCAGCAGCTTAGATCCAGCTAGCAATCAGCCCCAGCATTTT
J: TRBJ1-5; V: TRBV28; size: -; D: TRBD1; CDR3: CASRLGQINQPQHF; DNA: TGTGCCAGCAGATTGGGACAGATCAATCAGCCCCAGCATTTT
J: TRBJ2-7; V: TRBV28; size: -; D: TRBD1; CDR3: CASPPPGQIAYEQYF; DNA: TGTGCCAGCCCCCCCCCGGGACAGATAGCCTACGAGCAGTACTTC
J: TRBJ2-7; V: TRBV5-1; size: -; D: TRBD1; CDR3: CASSPIPGQGGYEQYF; DNA: TGCGCCAGCAGCCCAATCCCGGGACAGGGAGGCTACGAGCAGTACTTC
J: TRBJ2-5; V: TRBV11-2; size: -; D: TRBD1; CDR3: CASSPRQGHETQYF; DNA: TGTGCCAGCAGCCCGCGACAGGGTCACGAGACCCAGTACTTC
J: TRBJ1-2; V: TRBV10-3; size: -; D: -; CDR3: CAISEVPIRAGYTF; DNA: TGTGCCATCAGTGAGGTACCTATTCGGGCCGGCTACACCTTC
J: TRBJ2-3; V: TRBV11-2; size: -; D: TRBD1; CDR3: CASSLRGLSTDTQYF; DNA: TGTGCCAGCAGCTTAAGGGGGCTTAGCACAGATACGCAGTATTTT
J: TRBJ1-3; V: TRBV7-2; size: -; D: -; CDR3: CASSLASVNTIYF; DNA: TGTGCCAGCAGCTTGGCTTCTGTGAACACCATATATTTT
J: TRBJ1-4; V: TRBV18; size: -; D: -; CDR3: CASSPTNRGEKLFF; DNA: TGTGCCAGCTCCCCCACCAACCGGGGAGAAAAACTGTTTTTT
J: TRBJ2-2; V: TRBV6-1; size: -; D: -; CDR3: CASSEKRVTGELFF; DNA: TGTGCCAGCAGTGAAAAGCGGGTGACCGGGGAGCTGTTTTTT
J: TRBJ2-7; V: TRBV11-3; size: -; D: -; CDR3: CASSDTGLGEQYF; DNA: TGTGCCAGCAGCGATACAGGGCTCGGCGAGCAGTACTTC
J: TRBJ1-1; V: TRBV28; size: once; D: -; CDR3: CASSQRGATAFF; DNA: TGTGCCAGCAGCCAGAGGGGGGCTACAGCTTTCTTT
J: TRBJ2-7; V: TRBV21-1; size: -; D: -; CDR3: CASSKVGAEDYEQYF; DNA: TGTGCCAGCAGCAAAGTGGGGGCAGAGGACTACGAGCAGTACTTC
J: TRBJ2-6; V: TRBV7-6; size: few; D: TRBD1; CDR3: CASSLATGAISGANVLTF; DNA: TGTGCCAGCAGCTTAGCGACAGGGGCAATCTCTGGGGCCAACGTCCTGACTTTC
J: TRBJ2-7; V: TRBV7-9; size: -; D: TRBD1; CDR3: CASSPTGDSYEQYF; DNA: TGTGCCAGCAGCCCGACAGGGGATTCGTACGAGCAGTACTTC
J: TRBJ2-7; V: TRBV5-1; size: -; D: -; CDR3: CASSLNSNPEQYF; DNA: TGCGCCAGCAGCTTGAACTCCAACCCAGAGCAGTACTTC
J: TRBJ2-1; V: TRBV28; size: -; D: TRBD2; CDR3: CASRPTSGGSYNEQFF; DNA: TGTGCCAGCAGACCAACTAGCGGGGGCTCCTACAATGAGCAGTTCTTC
J: TRBJ1-2; V: TRBV6-1; size: few; D: -; CDR3: CASSTGYGYTF; DNA: TGTGCCAGCTCGACGGGATATGGCTACACCTTC
J: TRBJ2-4; V: TRBV5-1; size: -; D: -; CDR3: CASSLGPAGKNIQYF; DNA: TGCGCCAGCAGCTTGGGACCCGCCGGCAAAAACATTCAGTACTTC
J: TRBJ2-5; V: TRBV10-1; size: -; D: TRBD2; CDR3: CASSTGTSGSRETQYF; DNA: TGCGCCAGCAGCACCGGGACTAGCGGGAGTCGGGAGACCCAGTACTTC
J: TRBJ2-2; V: TRBV19; size: -; D: -; CDR3: CASSTRGGELFF; DNA: TGTGCCAGTAGTACTAGAGGCGGGGAGCTGTTTTTT
J: TRBJ2-2; V: TRBV28; size: -; D: -; CDR3: CASSLRTGELFF; DNA: TGTGCCAGCAGTTTACGGACCGGGGAGCTGTTTTTT
J: TRBJ1-6; V: TRBV7-8; size: -; D: -; CDR3: CASSLGVYYSPLHF; DNA: TGTGCCAGCAGCCTCGGGGTCTATTATTCACCCCTCCACTTT
J: TRBJ2-7; V: TRBV4-1; size: -; D: -; CDR3: CASSQEAQRRMGSYEQYF; DNA: TGCGCCAGCAGCCAAGAAGCTCAGAGACGGATGGGGTCCTACGAGCAGTACTTC
J: TRBJ1-1; V: TRBV20-1; size: -; D: -; CDR3: CSASDRGEAFF; DNA: TGCAGTGCTAGTGATCGGGGTGAAGCTTTCTTT
J: TRBJ2-3; V: TRBV15; size: -; D: -; CDR3: CATSRVVRLGTDTQYF; DNA: TGTGCCACCAGCAGAGTCGTAAGGCTCGGCACAGATACGCAGTATTTT
J: TRBJ2-7; V: TRBV28; size: -; D: -; CDR3: CASRRYRDADYEQYF; DNA: TGTGCCAGCAGGCGATACCGGGATGCAGACTACGAGCAGTACTTC
J: TRBJ2-1; V: TRBV11-3; size: once; D: TRBD2; CDR3: CASSSFPSGSYNEQFF; DNA: TGTGCCAGCAGCTCTTTTCCTAGCGGGAGTTACAATGAGCAGTTCTTC
J: TRBJ1-2; V: TRBV5-1; size: once; D: -; CDR3: CASSLVARDNGYTF; DNA: TGCGCCAGCAGCTTGGTTGCTCGTGACAATGGCTACACCTTC
J: TRBJ1-5; V: TRBV10-3; size: -; D: TRBD1; CDR3: CAISGGQGGQPQHF; DNA: TGTGCCATCAGTGGGGGACAGGGAGGTCAGCCCCAGCATTTT
J: TRBJ2-1; V: TRBV7-6; size: -; D: TRBD2; CDR3: CASSLGLAGGSYNEQFF; DNA: TGTGCCAGCAGCCTGGGACTAGCGGGAGGATCCTACAATGAGCAGTTCTTC
J: TRBJ2-7; V: TRBV19; size: -; D: -; CDR3: CASSPAGTPAGEQYF; DNA: TGTGCCAGTAGTCCGGCCGGGACGCCGGCCGGCGAGCAGTACTTC
J: TRBJ2-2; V: TRBV28; size: -; D: TRBD2; CDR3: CASSLGGLAWTGELFF; DNA: TGTGCCAGCAGTTTAGGGGGACTAGCGTGGACCGGGGAGCTGTTTTTT
J: TRBJ2-1; V: TRBV29-1; size: -; D: TRBD2; CDR3: CSVGPSGSGEQFF; DNA: TGCAGCGTTGGACCTAGCGGGAGTGGAGAGCAGTTCTTC
J: TRBJ2-2; V: TRBV27; size: -; D: -; CDR3: CASSFRTSNTGELFF; DNA: TGTGCCAGCAGTTTCCGAACCTCGAACACCGGGGAGCTGTTTTTT
J: TRBJ2-2; V: TRBV2; size: -; D: TRBD2; CDR3: CASKGTSGSDTGELFF; DNA: TGTGCCAGCAAAGGGACTAGCGGGAGTGATACCGGGGAGCTGTTTTTT
J: TRBJ1-1; V: TRBV10-3; size: -; D: TRBD1; CDR3: CATQGGNYTEAFF; DNA: TGTGCCACCCAGGGGGGAAATTACACTGAAGCTTTCTTT
J: TRBJ2-6; V: TRBV25-1; size: -; D: -; CDR3: CASSDPGANVLTF; DNA: TGTGCCAGCAGTGACCCTGGGGCCAACGTCCTGACTTTC
J: TRBJ2-5; V: TRBV11-2; size: -; D: -; CDR3: CASSPDRSLQYF; DNA: TGTGCCAGCAGCCCGGACCGCAGTTTGCAGTACTTC
J: TRBJ2-5; V: TRBV18; size: -; D: TRBD1; CDR3: CASSSTGVETQYF; DNA: TGTGCCAGCTCATCAACAGGGGTGGAGACCCAGTACTTC
J: TRBJ2-2; V: TRBV19; size: -; D: TRBD2; CDR3: CASSVGLAGTTGELFF; DNA: TGTGCCAGTAGTGTAGGACTAGCGGGAACTACCGGGGAGCTGTTTTTT
J: TRBJ2-2; V: TRBV14; size: -; D: -; CDR3: CASSQSKGGYIAGELFF; DNA: TGTGCCAGCAGCCAGAGCAAGGGTGGTTATATCGCCGGGGAGCTGTTTTTT
J: TRBJ2-5; V: TRBV6-9; size: -; D: -; CDR3: CASSYSTGSAQYF; DNA: TGTGCCAGCAGTTACTCTACCGGGTCGGCCCAGTACTTC
J: TRBJ2-3; V: TRBV28; size: -; D: -; CDR3: CASSGGNRDTQYF; DNA: TGTGCCAGCAGTGGAGGGAACAGAGATACGCAGTATTTT
J: TRBJ2-7; V: TRBV5-4; size: once; D: -; CDR3: CASSLVDRPYEQYF; DNA: TGTGCCAGCAGCTTGGTGGACAGACCCTACGAGCAGTACTTC